This TCR beta chain was obtained from a study of blood T cell repertoires in COVID-19. Study details: Donors in the United States, Italy and Spain gave samples during acute or convalescent COVID-19. Sample material is recorded as cDNA or gDNA derived from T cells, B-cell-depleted T cells, or PBMCs.

How the authors handled the data: Amplification of reference gene primers was used by the study to estimate nucleated cell counts. TCRdb's table, derived via immunoSEQ multiplex PCR, lists solely in-frame clones and lacks some. V, J and clone size derive from that table, while D and trimming were established from the DNA sequence. The sample records 100,000 to 150,000 clones, over 75% being singletons. After removal of 2 bases from V and 5 bases from J, the junction contained 3 bases not matched to a gene. The CDR3 totals 14 residues. Germline V gene lookup returns CDR1 MDHEN and CDR2 SYDVKM. The specimen sequenced was peripheral blood. This clonotype originated in a man aged 70-80 years with active COVID-19. V usage is TRBV28 and J usage is TRBJ2-1, with 7 bases identical to TRBD2. The CDR3 sequence: CASSLAGVNNEQFF. The DNA of the CDR3 is TGTGCCAGCAGTTTAGCGGGAGTTAACAATGAGCAGTTCTTC.